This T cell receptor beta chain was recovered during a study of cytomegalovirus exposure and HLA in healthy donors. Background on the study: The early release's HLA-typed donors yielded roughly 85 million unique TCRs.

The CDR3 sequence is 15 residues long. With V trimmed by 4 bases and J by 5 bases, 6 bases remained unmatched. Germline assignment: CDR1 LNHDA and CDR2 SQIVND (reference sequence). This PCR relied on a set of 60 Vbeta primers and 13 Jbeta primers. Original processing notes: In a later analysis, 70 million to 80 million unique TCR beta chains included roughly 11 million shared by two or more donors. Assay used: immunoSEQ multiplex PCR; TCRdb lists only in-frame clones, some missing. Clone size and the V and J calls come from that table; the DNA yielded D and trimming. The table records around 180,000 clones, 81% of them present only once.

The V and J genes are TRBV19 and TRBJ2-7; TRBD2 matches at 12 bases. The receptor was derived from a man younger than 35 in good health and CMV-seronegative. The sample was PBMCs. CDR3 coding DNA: TGTGCCAGTAGTACGCTAGCGGGAGGGACCGACGAGCAGTACTTC. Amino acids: CASSTLAGGTDEQYF.